A selection of T cell receptor beta chains follows, all from one sample in a study of blood T cell repertoires in COVID-19. The repertoire was sequenced with immunoSEQ multiplex PCR; TCRdb's copy has only in-frame clones and lacks some. The data show 150,000 to 200,000 clones, around 76% seen once. Material: PBMCs or T cells enriched from blood (not recorded which). These receptors all come from a woman in her fifties or sixties with acute COVID-19. Each CDR3 is given with its conserved first and last residue. A D gene is named only where the DNA matches it firmly. A clone size is listed for some rows: how often the clone was seen (once, few, many), or a class if it is expanded.

v_call	d_call	j_call	clone_size	cdr3_nt	cdr3_aa
TRBV5-6	TRBD1	TRBJ2-2	.	TGTGCCAGCAGCTTCAGGCAGGGGGCTAGAAACACCGGGGAGCTGTTTTTT	CASSFRQGARNTGELFF
TRBV13	.	TRBJ1-1	.	TGTGCCACCAGCCGAGGGGGGGGGATAGAAGCTTTCTTT	CATSRGGGIEAFF
TRBV27	.	TRBJ1-6	.	TGTGCCAGCAGTTTAAGAGGGAATTATAATTCACCCCTCCACTTT	CASSLRGNYNSPLHF
TRBV15	.	TRBJ2-1	.	TGTGCCACCAGCAGTCGATCCCTCGGACAGTACCACAATGAGCAGTTCTTC	CATSSRSLGQYHNEQFF
TRBV7-8	.	TRBJ2-3	.	TGTGCCAGCAGCTTTGTAGCGGATACGCAGTATTTT	CASSFVADTQYF
TRBV6-5	TRBD1	TRBJ2-2	.	TGTGCCAGCAGGGGGGGACAGGGTACCGGGGAGCTGTTTTTT	CASRGGQGTGELFF
TRBV7-2	.	TRBJ1-5	.	TGTGCCAGCAGCTCTGGGGGGGGGTACAATCAGCCCCAGCATTTT	CASSSGGGYNQPQHF
TRBV6-2/TRBV6-3	.	TRBJ1-5	few	TGTGCCAGCAGTTTACTCCTCGGACAGCCCAATCAGCCCCAGCATTTT	CASSLLLGQPNQPQHF
TRBV6-6	TRBD2	TRBJ2-3	.	TGTGCCAGCTACCCGGGGAGGGGCCTATTCACAGATACGCAGTATTTT	CASYPGRGLFTDTQYF
TRBV12-3/TRBV12-4	.	TRBJ1-2	.	TGTGCCAGCAGCCCTTGGGGGGGTGGCTACACCTTC	CASSPWGGGYTF
TRBV19	.	TRBJ2-3	.	TGTGCCAGTACGGAGGGTACAGATACGCAGTATTTT	CASTEGTDTQYF
TRBV6-2/TRBV6-3	.	TRBJ1-1	.	TGTGCCAGCAGCGCCGCGGGGAATCAGAACACTGAAGCTTTCTTT	CASSAAGNQNTEAFF
TRBV3-1/TRBV3-2	TRBD2	TRBJ2-2	.	TGTGCCAGCAGCATAAGTTGGCTAGCGGGGGGGACGAACACCGGGGAGCTGTTTTTT	CASSISWLAGGTNTGELFF
TRBV4-1	TRBD2	TRBJ2-5	.	TGCGCCAGCAGCAAACTGGTAGCGGGGCTACCCCTAGAGACCCAGTACTTC	CASSKLVAGLPLETQYF
TRBV24-1	TRBD1	TRBJ2-2	.	TGTGCCACCAGACCCGGGACAGAGAACACCGGGGAGCTGTTTTTT	CATRPGTENTGELFF
TRBV6-5	TRBD1	TRBJ1-4	.	TGTGCCAGCAGCTCCGGGACAGGGCTAGAAAAACTGTTTTTT	CASSSGTGLEKLFF
TRBV6-1	.	TRBJ1-1	.	TGTGCCAGCAGTGAATCGGGGTTGAACACTGAAGCTTTCTTT	CASSESGLNTEAFF
TRBV4-1	.	TRBJ1-4	once	TGCGCCAGCAGCCAAGATCCCAGGGTTTTCCGCTTCGAAAAACTGTTTTTT	CASSQDPRVFRFEKLFF
TRBV27	.	TRBJ2-2	few	TGTGCCAGCAGTTTATCTTTAAGCATTGACACCGGGGAGCTGTTTTTT	CASSLSLSIDTGELFF
TRBV7-9	TRBD1	TRBJ1-2	.	TGTGCCAGCGACGCCCGGCAGGGGGACCGATATGGCTACACCTTC	CASDARQGDRYGYTF
TRBV7-2	.	TRBJ1-3	.	TGTGCCAGCAGCTTATACCGGACAGCTGGAAACACCATATATTTT	CASSLYRTAGNTIYF
TRBV28	TRBD1	TRBJ2-6	.	TGTGCCAGCAGTTCGTCCCGGGACAGGTTCTCTGGGGCCAACGTCCTGACTTTC	CASSSSRDRFSGANVLTF
TRBV5-6	.	TRBJ2-4	once	TGTGCCAGCAGCTTGGTGGGGCAGGGTCCAAACATTCAGTACTTC	CASSLVGQGPNIQYF
TRBV18	TRBD1	TRBJ2-3	once	TGTGCCAGTTCCGGACAGGGGACAACGTCTCAAAGCACAGATACGCAGTATTTT	CASSGQGTTSQSTDTQYF
TRBV7-2	TRBD1	TRBJ2-3	.	TGTGCCAGCAGCTTCGGGGACAGGTTGAACACAGATACGCAGTATTTT	CASSFGDRLNTDTQYF
TRBV19	.	TRBJ1-1	.	TGTGCCAGTACCCTTCGGAACAGTATCACTGAAGCTTTCTTT	CASTLRNSITEAFF
TRBV6-4	TRBD1	TRBJ1-1	.	TGTGCCAGCAGTGAGGGGCAGGGGGGTGAAGCTTTCTTT	CASSEGQGGEAFF
TRBV29-1	.	TRBJ2-3	.	TGCAGCGCCCGTCAGGATACGCAGTATTTT	CSARQDTQYF
TRBV6-5	.	TRBJ1-2	.	TGTGCCACGACGGGGGGCTTACCTAATCTCTATGGCTACACCTTC	CATTGGLPNLYGYTF
TRBV27	TRBD1	TRBJ2-3	.	TGTGCCAGCACTAAACAGGGGGCGACTAGCACAGATACGCAGTATTTT	CASTKQGATSTDTQYF
TRBV7-2	TRBD1	TRBJ2-5	.	TGTGCCAGCAGCCGGGACAGGCAAGAGACCCAGTACTTC	CASSRDRQETQYF
TRBV4-3	TRBD1	TRBJ1-3	.	TGCGCCAGCAGCCACGACAGGGGGCCTGGAAACACCATATATTTT	CASSHDRGPGNTIYF
TRBV6-6	TRBD1	TRBJ2-4	.	TGTGCCAGCAGGCCGGGACAGGGGGCGAGGAACATTCAGTACTTC	CASRPGQGARNIQYF
TRBV6-5	.	TRBJ1-2	.	TGTGCCAGCAGTTATCTCAGGGGTGGCTATGGCTACACCTTC	CASSYLRGGYGYTF
TRBV28	TRBD1	TRBJ1-2	.	TGTGCCAGCAGTAAAGGACAGGCGGACTATGGCTACACCTTC	CASSKGQADYGYTF
TRBV28	TRBD2	TRBJ2-3	.	TGTGCCAGCACCACGGTTCGGGGGGGAGGAGATACGCAGTATTTT	CASTTVRGGGDTQYF
TRBV5-1	.	TRBJ1-3	once	TGCGCCAGCAGACCGGGACAAAATAGTGGAAACACCATATATTTT	CASRPGQNSGNTIYF
TRBV19	TRBD1	TRBJ1-1	.	TGTGCCAGTACCAAACAGGGGACGTCCACTGAAGCTTTCTTT	CASTKQGTSTEAFF
TRBV12-2	.	TRBJ1-5	.	TGTGCAAGTCGCTTTGGGACAGGGAGGAATCAGCCCCAGCATTTT	CASRFGTGRNQPQHF
TRBV14	TRBD2	TRBJ2-1	.	TGTGCCAGCAGCCGGGGCGGGAGCTCCTACAATGAGCAGTTCTTC	CASSRGGSSYNEQFF